The 19 T cell receptor beta chains given below trace back to one sample, sequenced in a study of cytomegalovirus exposure and HLA in healthy donors (dated by TCRdb to about 2017). The library was made by the immunoSEQ multiplex PCR assay. TCRdb's version of the immuneACCESS table is confined to in-frame rearrangements and falls short of the full clone set. An unresolved V gene accounts for under half of the shortfall where checked; the remainder is of unknown origin. Here the sample has over 35,000 clones; approximately 95% occur a single time. More than 2.5% of the sample goes to the ten largest clones. The sequenced sample consisted of PBMCs. All receptors come from a man aged 18-30 years in good health and CMV-seronegative.

The chain recombines TRBV10-3 with TRBJ2-7, with D possibly matching TRBD2 (6 bases). This CDR3 contains 12 residues. V shed 6 bases and J shed 5 bases, with 11 bases lying between them. CDR1 is ENHRY, CDR2 SYGVKD, per germline. In DNA, the CDR3 is TGTGCCATCAGGGAGGGGCAGGACGAGCAGTACTTC. Its protein is CAIREGQDEQYF.

This sequence joins TRBV5-6 and TRBJ2-1, with 12 bases fitting TRBD2. The CDR3 runs 14 residues. Germline V gene sequence: CDR1 SGHDT, CDR2 YYEEEE. V lost 2 bases to trimming and J lost 12 bases; unmatched junction nucleotides: 6. The CDR3 is CASSLPTSGGVQFF. In nucleotides, the CDR3 is TGTGCCAGCAGCTTACCGACTAGCGGGGGAGTGCAGTTCTTC. The variable domain in full, completed from reference TRBV5-6 and TRBJ2-1, reads DAGVTQSPTHLIKTRGQQVTLRCSPKSGHDTVSWYQQALGQGPQFIFQYYEEEERQRGNFPDRFSGHQFPNYSSELNVNALLLGDSALYLCASSLPTSGGVQFFGPGTRLTVL.

The chain recombines TRBV25-1 with TRBJ1-5; 8 positions match TRBD1. With V trimmed by 4 bases and J by 3 bases, 5 bases remained unmatched. Germline-derived CDR1 and CDR2 are MGHDK and SYGVNS. The CDR3 has 15 residues. The CDR3 DNA reads as TGTGCCAGCAGTGCGACAGGGGACTACAATCAGCCCCAGCATTTT. Its protein is CASSATGDYNQPQHF. Full variable domain (outside the CDR3, taken from reference TRBV25-1 and TRBJ1-5): EADIYQTPRYLVIGTGKKITLECSQTMGHDKMYWYQQDPGMELHLIHYSYGVNSTEKGDLSSESTVSRIRTEHFPLTLESARPSHTSQYLCASSATGDYNQPQHFGDGTRLSIL.

DNA for the CDR3: TGTGCCAGTAGTAAAGGACTAGAGGGCAATGAGCAGTTCTTC. This encodes CASSKGLEGNEQFF. The chain couples TRBV19 to TRBJ2-1, with 7 bases lining up with TRBD2. CDR1 is LNHDA, CDR2 SQIVND, per germline (reference sequence). Trimming took 4 bases from V and 6 from J; bases not matched to a gene: 6. This CDR3 is built from 14 residues.

Points on this clone: Sequence at one end of the junction differs from germline and may be a read error. The V call is TRBV7-7, the J call TRBJ2-7, with 9 bases identical to TRBD1. The CDR3 runs 13 residues. The germline CDR1 and CDR2 sequences are SSHAT and FNYEAQ (reference sequence). CDR3 DNA sequence: TGTGCTAGCAGCACACAGGGGGCTCACGAGCAGTACTTC. Its protein product is CASSTQGAHEQYF.

In its sample, this clone was seen once. The chain combines TRBV5-4 with TRBJ2-7, with TRBD2 as a possible D gene (5 bases). Germline V gene lookup returns CDR1 SGHNT and CDR2 YYREEE (reference sequence). V was pared by 0 bases and J by 2 bases, with 9 bases between. The length of the CDR3 is 14 residues. The CDR3: CASSLVGETYEQYF. CDR3 nucleotide sequence: TGTGCCAGCAGCTTGGTCGGGGAAACCTACGAGCAGTACTTC.

This chain links TRBV7-9 with TRBJ1-2; 8 bases fit TRBD1. From germline, CDR1 is SEHNR and CDR2 FQNEAQ (reference sequence). The CDR3 runs to 15 residues. V lost 3 bases, J lost 6 bases, and 9 bases stayed unmatched. In DNA form, the CDR3 reads TGTGCCAGCAGCTTGGACATGCAGGGGGCGCATGGCTACACCTTC. Translated: CASSLDMQGAHGYTF. Full variable domain (outside the CDR3, taken from reference TRBV7-9 and TRBJ1-2): DTGVSQNPRHKITKRGQNVTFRCDPISEHNRLYWYRQTLGQGPEFLTYFQNEAQLEKSRLLSDRFSAERPKGSFSTLEIQRTEQGDSAMYLCASSLDMQGAHGYTFGSGTRLTVV.

This clone was picked up a small number of times. The V and J genes are TRBV18 and TRBJ2-1; 10 bases align to TRBD2. The germline V gene has CDR1 KGHSH and CDR2 LQKENI. The CDR3 length is 16 residues. J lost 7 bases, V lost 2 bases, and 8 bases had no gene match. The CDR3 DNA is TGTGCCAGCTCACCAAGCGTCCAGCGGGGGGGAAATGAGCAGTTCTTC. Protein product: CASSPSVQRGGNEQFF. Full variable domain (outside the CDR3, taken from reference TRBV18 and TRBJ2-1): NAGVMQNPRHLVRRRGQEARLRCSPMKGHSHVYWYRQLPEEGLKFMVYLQKENIIDESGMPKERFSAEFPKEGPSILRIQQVVRGDSAAYFCASSPSVQRGGNEQFFGPGTRLTVL.

V usage is TRBV5-1 and J usage is TRBJ1-4; D remains unclear. Germline V gene lookup returns CDR1 SGHRS and CDR2 YFSETQ. V lost 0 bases, J lost 4 bases, and 7 bases lay in between. The CDR3 totals 14 residues. CDR3 DNA: TGCGCCAGCAGCTTGGCCTCCTATAATGAAAAACTGTTTTTT. Its translation is CASSLASYNEKLFF.

The chain has TRBV5-3 and TRBJ2-4; tentatively, D is TRBD2 (6 bases). TRBV5-3 is noted as an ORF with a role that remains uncertain. This CDR3 comprises 16 residues. Trimming removed 2 bases from V and 8 bases from J, with 20 bases in between. In DNA, the CDR3 is TGTGCCAGAAGCTTCGGCACGGGAGCGTCGGGGGACATTCAGTACTTC. This translates into CARSFGTGASGDIQYF.

The rearrangement uses TRBV10-1 and TRBJ2-7; 10 positions agree with TRBD2. Germline values: CDR1 WNHNN, CDR2 SYGVQD (reference sequence). Trimming at V came to 2 bases and at J to 3 bases, leaving 4 bases not matched to a gene. This CDR3 spans 15 amino acids. CDR3 in amino acids: CASSEGTSEVYEQYF. Written as DNA, the CDR3 is TGCGCCAGCAGTGAGGGGACTAGCGAGGTCTACGAGCAGTACTTC.

The chain couples TRBV7-6 to TRBJ1-1; no firm D call. Germline V lookup: CDR1 SGHVS, CDR2 FNYEAQ. This CDR3 has 13 residues. Trimming took off 2 bases at V and 1 base at J, with 5 bases between the two ends. CDR3 region: CASSLWANTEAFF. The CDR3 region has the DNA TGTGCCAGCAGCTTATGGGCGAACACTGAAGCTTTCTTT.

Here the CDR3 reads CASSYLGTGFVGYTF. The CDR3 DNA reads as TGTGCCAGCAGTTACTTGGGGACAGGGTTCGTGGGCTACACCTTC. J is TRBJ1-2 and V is TRBV6-5; 9 bases line up with TRBD1. The V gene's germline CDR1 is MNHEY and CDR2 SVGAGI. There are 15 residues in the CDR3. Trimming took 1 base from V and 8 from J; bases not matched to a gene: 8.

V gene TRBV19 combines with J gene TRBJ2-3; TRBD2 matches 16 bases. The CDR3 is 19 amino acids. V lost 5 bases and J lost 2; bases outside the gene matches: 10. Germline CDR1 is LNHDA and CDR2 is SQIVND (reference sequence). The CDR3 region is CASSPPGTSGGASTDTQYF. In nucleotides, the CDR3 is TGTGCCAGTAGTCCCCCCGGGACTAGCGGGGGGGCCTCCACAGATACGCAGTATTTT.

This sequence joins TRBV2 and TRBJ2-6; TRBD1 agrees at 9 bases. The V and J ends lost 6 bases and 1 base, in that order; junction bases with no gene match: 7. In germline, CDR1 is SNHLY, CDR2 FYNNEI. The length of the CDR3 is 17 residues. The CDR3 DNA reads as TGTGCCAGCAGGGCCGGGACAGGGATTTCTGGGGCCAACGTCCTGACTTTC. The encoded protein is CASRAGTGISGANVLTF.

The chain employs TRBV9 and TRBJ2-7, with D tentatively TRBD1 (5 bases). V gave up 4 bases and J gave up 3 bases, with 11 bases separating them. Germline values: CDR1 SGDLS, CDR2 YYNGEE. The CDR3 consists of 13 residues. The CDR3 nucleotides read TGTGCCAGCAGCCCCAAAGGGGACTACGAGCAGTACTTC. It yields the protein CASSPKGDYEQYF.

This chain uses TRBV7-3 with TRBJ2-2; TRBD2 matches 11 bases. V lost 6 bases and J lost 7; bases outside the gene matches: 7. The CDR3 extends over 15 amino acids. Germline CDR1 reads SGHTA; CDR2 reads FQGTGA. CDR3 nucleotide sequence: TGTGCCAGCAGTCCCTTAGCGGGAGGGGTCGGGGAGCTGTTTTTT. Protein sequence: CASSPLAGGVGELFF.

The rearrangement links TRBV6-1 to TRBJ2-4; D possibly corresponds to TRBD1 (5 bases). V lost 2 bases and J 9 bases, leaving 11 bases between the germline ends. The CDR3 is 13 residues long. Germline values: CDR1 MNHNS, CDR2 SASEGT. The DNA of the CDR3 is TGTGCCAGCAGTGAAAGGACAAAGAGCATTCAGTACTTC. Encoded protein: CASSERTKSIQYF.

The J gene is TRBJ1-4, the V gene TRBV7-9; D not resolved. Germline CDR1 reads SEHNR; CDR2 reads FQNEAQ (reference sequence). The V and J ends lost 5 bases and 6 bases respectively, with 16 bases between them. The CDR3 has 15 residues. The chain's CDR3 is CASSPRGTQHEKLFF. The CDR3 bases are TGTGCCAGCAGCCCCCGCGGCACCCAGCATGAAAAACTGTTTTTT. The full variable domain, rest sourced from reference TRBV7-9 and TRBJ1-4, is DTGVSQNPRHKITKRGQNVTFRCDPISEHNRLYWYRQTLGQGPEFLTYFQNEAQLEKSRLLSDRFSAERPKGSFSTLEIQRTEQGDSAMYLCASSPRGTQHEKLFFGSGTQLSVL.